The 17 T cell receptor beta chains in this list originate from one sample, sequenced in a study of OX40 agonist ivuxolimab in advanced cancers. Library preparation employed the immunoSEQ multiplex PCR assay. What TCRdb holds here is the immuneACCESS table cut down to in-frame rearrangements. Part of the clones is not present; checked against another copy, under half of the missing clones reflect an unresolved V gene, and the others are unexplained. The sample has approximately 54,000 clones on record, around 90% of them singletons. The top ten clonotypes cover approximately 7.9% of the sample. The specimen comprised CD4+ or CD8+ T cells sorted from blood, sampled in a trial of the OX40 agonist ivuxolimab. These receptors originate from an adult with an advanced solid tumor such as melanoma, head and neck, liver or kidney cancer.

V gene TRBV28 combines with J gene TRBJ1-2; 7 bases are shared with TRBD1. V shed 3 bases, J shed 0 bases, and the junction held 1 base outside the gene matches. Germline V CDR1 and CDR2: MDHEN, SYDVKM. The CDR3 loop spans 14 amino acids. The CDR3 spells CASSLGTANYGYTF. In DNA, the CDR3 is TGTGCCAGCAGTTTGGGGACAGCTAACTATGGCTACACCTTC.

In this sample, this clone turned up once. The chain links TRBV5-1 to TRBJ2-7; the D is unclear. With 4 bases removed from V and 4 bases from J, the gap between germline ends came to 12 bases. Germline V gene lookup returns CDR1 SGHRS and CDR2 YFSETQ. The length of the CDR3 is 13 residues. The CDR3, as DNA: TGCGCCAGCAGCCCCGGGCAGGAGTACGAGCAGTACTTC. Amino acid sequence: CASSPGQEYEQYF. Together with reference TRBV5-1 and TRBJ2-7, the CDR3 gives the full variable domain: KAGVTQTPRYLIKTRGQQVTLSCSPISGHRSVSWYQQTPGQGLQFLFEYFSETQRNKGNFPGRFSGRQFSNSRSEMNVSTLELGDSALYLCASSPGQEYEQYFGPGTRLTVT.

The genes are TRBV7-9 and TRBJ2-2; 8 bases match TRBD1. This CDR3 is built from 16 residues. V lost 2 bases, J lost 6 bases, and 8 bases stayed unmatched. Per germline, CDR1 SEHNR and CDR2 FQNEAQ (reference sequence). The CDR3 bases are TGTGCCAGCAGCTTACGGGTGACAGGGGCGTCCGGGGAGCTGTTTTTT. This translates into CASSLRVTGASGELFF.

The J gene is TRBJ2-5, the V gene TRBV9; 12 nucleotides align to TRBD2. Trimming cost V 4 bases and J 2 bases; bases outside gene matches: 3. Per germline, CDR1 SGDLS and CDR2 YYNGEE. This CDR3 is 15 amino acids long. CDR3 bases: TGTGCCAGCAGCCACGGACTAGCGGGACAAGAGACCCAGTACTTC. Translating gives CASSHGLAGQETQYF.

The CDR3 DNA sequence: TGTGCCAGCAGCTTCGTAGCGGGGACCGGGGAGCTGTTTTTT. Its protein is CASSFVAGTGELFF. The J gene is TRBJ2-2, the V gene TRBV7-9, with 8 bases identical to TRBD2. CDR3 length: 14 residues. Germline trimming cut 3 bases from V and 5 bases from J; bases unmatched to any gene: 2. Germline-derived CDR1 and CDR2 are SEHNR and FQNEAQ (reference sequence).

The rearrangement uses TRBV7-9 and TRBJ1-2; 7 nucleotides line up with TRBD1. The germline gives CDR1 SEHNR, CDR2 FQNEAQ (reference sequence). With V trimmed by 2 bases and J by 3 bases, 3 bases remained unmatched. This CDR3 spans 14 amino acids. CDR3 loop: CASSLKGADYGYTF. CDR3 bases: TGTGCCAGCAGCTTAAAGGGGGCAGACTATGGCTACACCTTC.

The chain is built from TRBV9 and TRBJ1-4; 10 positions match TRBD1. The CDR3 runs to 15 residues. The V gene's germline CDR1 is SGDLS and CDR2 YYNGEE. The ends lost 2 bases at V and 5 bases at J; junction bases unmatched: 3. The DNA for the CDR3 is TGTGCCAGCAGCGTGACAGGGGGCGAGAATGAAAAACTGTTTTTT. Its protein product is CASSVTGGENEKLFF.

The V and J genes are TRBV30 and TRBJ1-1; D is possibly TRBD1 (5 bases). The V end lost 5 bases, the J end lost 9 bases, and 22 bases lay between the germline ends. The CDR3 spans 14 residues. The germline CDR1 and CDR2 sequences are GTSNPN and SVGIG (reference sequence). CDR3 region: CAWGPVDVGRKAFF. CDR3 DNA: TGTGCCTGGGGCCCGGTCGACGTGGGGCGGAAAGCTTTCTTT. The variable domain in full, with the rest retrieved from reference TRBV30 and TRBJ1-1, is SQTIHQWPATLVQPVGSPLSLECTVEGTSNPNLYWYRQAAGRGLQLLFYSVGIGQISSEVPQNLSASRPQDRQFILSSKKLLLSDSGFYLCAWGPVDVGRKAFFGQGTRLTVV.

V and J are TRBV4-3 and TRBJ2-3; 12 bases agree with TRBD2. The V and J ends lost 4 bases and 2 bases, in that order; junction bases with no gene match: 4. This CDR3 spans 16 amino acids. Germline V gene lookup returns CDR1 LGHNA and CDR2 YSLEER. CDR3 DNA: TGCGCCAGCAGCCCCTCTAGCGGGAGGGCCACAGATACGCAGTATTTT. This codes for CASSPSSGRATDTQYF.

The chain is built from TRBV27 and TRBJ2-4, with no clear D. Germline V gives CDR1 MNHEY, CDR2 SMNVEV (reference sequence). The V end was cut by 5 bases, the J end by 1 base, with 9 bases between. This CDR3 has 14 residues. The CDR3 DNA follows: TGTGCCAGCAGTCCCGGGTGGGCCAAAAACATTCAGTACTTC. Its protein is CASSPGWAKNIQYF.

Concerning this clone itself: An end of the junction does not agree with germline; a read error may underlie this. The genes are TRBV7-7 and TRBJ2-2, with a weak D call TRBD1 (6 bases). This CDR3 has 15 amino acids. Germline V gene lookup returns CDR1 SSHAT and CDR2 FNYEAQ (reference sequence). CDR3 loop: CASITGPGEGGELFF. The CDR3, as DNA: TGTGCTAGCATCACGGGACCAGGGGAAGGCGGGGAGCTGTTTTTT.

The rearrangement links TRBV30 to TRBJ1-1, with D uncertain. The germline gives CDR1 GTSNPN, CDR2 SVGIG (reference sequence). The CDR3 extends over 10 amino acids. V dropped 7 bases and J dropped 7 bases, with 10 bases sitting between them. This chain's CDR3 is CASDPDEAFF. The CDR3 nucleotides are TGTGCCTCCGACCCTGATGAAGCTTTCTTT.

This chain uses TRBV5-4 with TRBJ2-1, with 9 bases lining up with TRBD1. V shed 1 base, J shed 7 bases, and the junction held 6 bases outside the gene matches. The CDR3 is 15 amino acids. CDR1 and CDR2 (germline): SGHNT, YYREEE (reference sequence). CDR3 loop: CASSLPGQGRNEQFF. CDR3 in DNA: TGTGCCAGCAGCTTGCCGGGACAGGGTAGGAATGAGCAGTTCTTC.

V is TRBV7-9 and J is TRBJ2-1; perhaps D is TRBD1 or TRBD2 (5 bases each). CDR1 SEHNR and CDR2 FQNEAQ come from the germline V gene (reference sequence). With 3 bases removed from V and 6 bases from J, the gap between germline ends came to 18 bases. This CDR3 region has 16 residues. CDR3 sequence: CASSFTGFGLTNEQFF. The CDR3, as DNA: TGTGCCAGCAGCTTCACAGGTTTCGGACTCACCAATGAGCAGTTCTTC.

The chain couples TRBV4-3 to TRBJ1-1; no reliable D call. Germline V gene data show CDR1 as LGHNA and CDR2 as YSLEER. Trimming took 1 base from V and 5 from J, leaving 14 bases between them. This CDR3 comprises 15 residues. The CDR3 sequence is CASSQGGPLGTEAFF. The CDR3 DNA reads as TGCGCCAGCAGCCAAGGAGGGCCCCTTGGAACTGAAGCTTTCTTT.

By sample share, this clone is medium-sized. J is TRBJ1-1 and V is TRBV27, with TRBD1 matching over 9 bases. The CDR3 consists of 14 residues. J gave up 5 bases and V 3 bases, and 4 bases lay outside the gene matches. The germline CDR1 and CDR2 sequences are MNHEY and SMNVEV (reference sequence). This CDR3 is CASSLDRGYTEAFF. DNA for the CDR3: TGTGCCAGCAGTTTGGACAGGGGTTATACTGAAGCTTTCTTT.

This chain links TRBV4-3 with TRBJ2-1, with 7 bases aligning to TRBD2. The ends lost 3 bases at V and 4 bases at J; junction bases unmatched: 6. Germline CDR1 and CDR2: LGHNA and YSLEER. The CDR3 has 15 residues. This CDR3 reads CASSHLSGEYNEQFF. In DNA form, the CDR3 reads TGCGCCAGCAGCCACCTCAGCGGGGAGTACAATGAGCAGTTCTTC.